The T cell receptor (beta chain) described here comes from a study of early T cells in non-severe SARS-CoV-2 infection. Study details: Chains were not paired, and sequencing was done on bulk RNA from unsorted whole blood. The study, taken as a whole, reports: Missing private and CD4 specificities, VDJdb matching favored anti-spike CD8 responses.

Germline assignment: CDR1 LGHNA and CDR2 YSLEER. The CDR3 loop spans 14 amino acids. Details on this clonotype: Antigen unknown. The junction shows a germline mismatch at one end, possibly a read error.

Each cDNA molecule carried a unique molecular identifier. TCRdb reprocessed the 5' RACE reads via MiXCR and lists one record per CDR3 protein. The data contain about 99,000 distinct CDR3 sequences, roughly 17% of them singletons. Sequencing used whole blood. The chain has TRBV4-3 and TRBJ1-2; D gene ambiguous. This receptor was obtained from an adult who was a healthcare worker with PCR-confirmed SARS-CoV-2 infection or an uninfected control (not recorded which). CDR3: CASSQDATNYDYTF. CDR3 DNA: TGCGCCAGCAGCCAAGACGCTACTAACTATGACTACACCTTC.